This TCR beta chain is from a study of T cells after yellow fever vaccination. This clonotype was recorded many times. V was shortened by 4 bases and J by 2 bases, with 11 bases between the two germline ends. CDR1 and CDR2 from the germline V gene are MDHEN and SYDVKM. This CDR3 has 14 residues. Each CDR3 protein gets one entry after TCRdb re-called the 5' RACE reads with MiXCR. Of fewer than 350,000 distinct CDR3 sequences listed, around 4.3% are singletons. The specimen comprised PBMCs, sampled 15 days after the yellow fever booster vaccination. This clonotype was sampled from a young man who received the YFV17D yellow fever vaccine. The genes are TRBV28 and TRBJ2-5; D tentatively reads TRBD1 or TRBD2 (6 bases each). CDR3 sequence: CASSYTGAQETQYF. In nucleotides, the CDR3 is TGTGCCAGCAGTTACACGGGGGCGCAAGAGACCCAGTACTTC.